This T cell receptor beta chain was captured by sequencing in a study of OX40 agonist ivuxolimab in advanced cancers. Whole-study context: Head and neck, renal cell, melanoma or hepatocellular carcinoma were the cancers that dose-escalation patients had. Overall study results and limits: At 0.1 to 3.0 mg/kg and by week 6, clonal expansion occurred in CD4+ and CD8+ blood T cells.

Worth noting for this clone: Its antigen remains unknown.

Sequencing was performed with immunoSEQ multiplex PCR; in TCRdb, only in-frame clones are kept and a portion is missing. The repertoire holds about 91,000 clones, with around 84% as singletons. The CDR3 loop spans 15 amino acids. V was clipped by 2 bases and J by 1 base, with 11 bases between them. Germline assignment: CDR1 ENHRY and CDR2 SYGVKD. The chain employs TRBV10-3 and TRBJ1-1; D is uncertain. This specimen consisted of CD4+ or CD8+ T cells sorted from blood, obtained in a trial of the OX40 agonist ivuxolimab. The origin of this receptor is an adult with an advanced solid tumor such as melanoma, head and neck, liver or kidney cancer. DNA for the CDR3: TGTGCCATCAGTGAGAGTCTTGCGGCGAACACTGAAGCTTTCTTT. Its translation is CAISESLAANTEAFF.